Included here is one TCR beta chain sequence, with context. Its specificity is unknown. This entry belongs to a study of T cell responses to AZD1222 COVID-19 vaccine. Study outcomes and limitations: Baseline testing showed seropositivity in only a handful of AZD1222 recipients. Spike-specific TCRs gained breadth and depth after people received two AZD1222 doses. Among the donors, most were white British and more were female, and clonal diversity was possibly underestimated. Only after the peak T cell response were repertoires sampled.

V was shortened by 1 base and J by 8 bases, with 8 bases between the two germline ends. CDR1 MGHRA and CDR2 YSYEKL come from the germline V gene. This CDR3 comprises 12 residues. Profiling relied on immunoSEQ multiplex PCR, and the TCRdb table lists in-frame clones only, not all of them. The table records more than 140,000 clones, about 91% of them present only once. The genes are TRBV4-1 and TRBJ1-1, with D possibly matching TRBD1 (5 bases). The specimen was peripheral blood, collected on day 0 of MenACWY control vaccination. The TCR originated in an adult in good health. The CDR3 DNA is TGCGCCAGCAGCCAAGTTGGGACCGAAGCTTTCTTT. This gives the protein CASSQVGTEAFF.